These 26 T cell receptor beta chains were all obtained from the same sample, sequenced in a study of blood T cell repertoires in COVID-19. The assay was immunoSEQ multiplex PCR, and TCRdb's table has in-frame clones only and misses some. The sample carries fewer than 400,000 clones, about 85% recorded once. Material for sequencing was PBMCs or T cells enriched from blood (not recorded which). The receptor source for this set is a woman aged 30 to 39 who had been exposed to COVID-19.

The V and J genes are TRBV13 and TRBJ2-7; 11 positions match TRBD2. The CDR3 is 16 amino acids. Per the germline V gene, CDR1 is PRHDT and CDR2 is FYEKMQ (reference sequence). V gave up 6 bases and J gave up 2 bases; unmatched junction bases: 9. CDR3: CASSLFLAGGAYEQYF. The CDR3 DNA follows: TGTGCCAGCAGTCTTTTTCTAGCGGGGGGTGCCTACGAGCAGTACTTC.

This clone was detected only a few times. The chain couples TRBV19 to TRBJ1-6; 11 nucleotides align to TRBD1. The V and J ends lost 7 bases and 7 bases, in that order; junction bases with no gene match: 9. Per the germline V gene, CDR1 is LNHDA and CDR2 is SQIVND (reference sequence). This CDR3 contains 16 residues. The CDR3 protein is CASIGGQGAKNSPLHF. In DNA form, the CDR3 reads TGTGCCAGTATAGGCGGACAGGGGGCGAAGAATTCACCCCTCCACTTT.

The chain has TRBV5-5 and TRBJ2-2, with D unresolved. This CDR3 region has 12 residues. V dropped 4 bases and J dropped 5 bases, with 6 bases sitting between them. The germline gives CDR1 SGHKS, CDR2 YYEKEE (reference sequence). CDR3 nucleotides: TGTGCCAGCAGCCCCTATACCGGGGAGCTGTTTTTT. Its translation is CASSPYTGELFF.

The V call is TRBV7-2, the J call TRBJ1-2, with 7 bases fitting TRBD1. The CDR3 runs to 16 residues. CDR1 SGHTA and CDR2 FQGNSA come from the germline V gene. V gave up 5 bases and J gave up 6 bases; unmatched junction bases: 15. The CDR3 region is CASSQGRLNRGNGYTF. CDR3 coding DNA: TGTGCCAGCAGCCAAGGCAGGTTGAACAGGGGTAATGGCTACACCTTC. The full variable domain, rest sourced from reference TRBV7-2 and TRBJ1-2, is GAGVSQSPSNKVTEKGKDVELRCDPISGHTALYWYRQSLGQGLEFLIYFQGNSAPDKSGLPSDRFSAERTGGSVSTLTIQRTQQEDSAVYLCASSQGRLNRGNGYTFGSGTRLTVV.

This chain connects TRBV6-2 or TRBV6-3 to TRBJ2-1, with 12 bases lining up with TRBD2. V lost 6 bases to trimming and J lost 0 bases; unmatched junction nucleotides: 6. The CDR3 is 17 amino acids. CDR1 and CDR2 (germline): MNHEY, SVGEGT. The CDR3 nucleotides read TGTGCCAGCAGCATGGGACTAGCGGGCGTCTCCTACAATGAGCAGTTCTTC. Its protein product is CASSMGLAGVSYNEQFF.

The chain links TRBV19 to TRBJ1-2, with TRBD1 as a possible D gene (6 bases). Germline CDR1 LNHDA, CDR2 SQIVND (reference sequence). CDR3 length equals 15 residues. V gave up 3 bases and J gave up 8 bases, with 19 bases separating them. The DNA for the CDR3 is TGTGCCAGTAGTATCGATTCAGGGGACGAGTTGGGCTACACCTTC. Residues: CASSIDSGDELGYTF. Complete variable domain (other parts from reference TRBV19 and TRBJ1-2): DGGITQSPKYLFRKEGQNVTLSCEQNLNHDAMYWYRQDPGQGLRLIYYSQIVNDFQKGDIAEGYSVSREKKESFPLTVTSAQKNPTAFYLCASSIDSGDELGYTFGSGTRLTVV.

J is TRBJ2-1 and V is TRBV29-1, with 10 bases fitting TRBD1. Germline assignment: CDR1 SQVTM and CDR2 ANQGSEA. The ends lost 2 bases at V and 9 bases at J; junction bases unmatched: 13. This CDR3 comprises 16 residues. This chain's CDR3 is CSVESQGQGLGGEQFF. As DNA, the CDR3 is TGCAGCGTTGAATCGCAGGGACAGGGGTTAGGAGGTGAGCAGTTCTTC.

The chain couples TRBV5-6 to TRBJ1-2; the D gene is possibly TRBD1 (5 bases). The V gene's germline CDR1 is SGHDT and CDR2 YYEEEE. CDR3 length: 13 residues. V was cut by 6 bases and J by 5 bases, with 14 bases left in between. The CDR3 sequence is CASNALDRYGYTF. CDR3 in DNA: TGTGCCAGCAACGCCCTAGACAGATATGGCTACACCTTC.

The chain is built from TRBV11-2 and TRBJ1-2; 9 nucleotides line up with TRBD1. The V gene's germline CDR1 is SGHAT and CDR2 FQNNGV. The trim removed 8 bases at V and 2 bases at J, leaving 9 bases unmatched. This CDR3 has 15 residues. CDR3 sequence: CASSDLGQGNYGYTF. CDR3 DNA sequence: TGTGCCAGCTCCGATTTGGGACAGGGAAACTATGGCTACACCTTC. The full variable domain, in which reference TRBV11-2 and TRBJ1-2 provide the parts outside the CDR3, is EAGVAQSPRYKIIEKRQSVAFWCNPISGHATLYWYQQILGQGPKLLIQFQNNGVVDDSQLPKDRFSAERLKGVDSTLKIQPAKLEDSAVYLCASSDLGQGNYGYTFGSGTRLTVV.

The J gene is TRBJ1-6, the V gene TRBV6-5; 9 nucleotides agree with TRBD1. The CDR3 consists of 14 residues. Germline V gene data show CDR1 as MNHEY and CDR2 as SVGAGI. After removal of 5 bases from V and 10 bases from J, the junction contained 6 bases not matched to a gene. The CDR3 loop is CASSLTGGWSPLHF. CDR3 bases: TGTGCCAGCAGTCTGACAGGGGGTTGGTCACCCCTCCACTTT.

The chain combines TRBV6-5 with TRBJ1-5, with 8 positions matching TRBD1. Germline lookup yields CDR1 MNHEY and CDR2 SVGAGI. V dropped 6 bases and J dropped 9; count of bases not matched to a gene: 10. The CDR3 is 14 residues long. The CDR3 here is CASSAGQGGWPQHF. In DNA, the CDR3 is TGTGCCAGCAGCGCTGGACAGGGAGGGTGGCCCCAGCATTTT.

The J gene is TRBJ1-4, the V gene TRBV28; D unclear. Trimming pared 8 bases from V and 3 bases from J, leaving 19 bases between. This CDR3 has 16 amino acids. In germline, CDR1 is MDHEN, CDR2 SYDVKM. The CDR3 nucleotides read TGTGCCAGCGGCCTTTCGTCGGCGGGAGCTAATGAAAAACTGTTTTTT. Amino acid sequence: CASGLSSAGANEKLFF.

CDR3 amino acids: CASSDNSNYGYTF. The CDR3 DNA reads as TGTGCCAGCAGTGATAACAGTAACTATGGCTACACCTTC. The chain couples TRBV25-1 to TRBJ1-2; D is uncertain. The CDR3 extends over 13 amino acids. Germline CDR1 reads MGHDK; CDR2 reads SYGVNS. The V end was cut by 3 bases, the J end by 1 base, with 6 bases between.

This clone turned up a few times. The chain employs TRBV5-1 and TRBJ1-4, with 8 nucleotides matching TRBD1. Trimming removed 2 bases from V and 8 bases from J; junction bases left unmatched: 14. CDR3 length equals 17 residues. Germline V gives CDR1 SGHRS, CDR2 YFSETQ. CDR3 loop: CASSFRAGGFREEKLFF. The DNA for the CDR3 is TGCGCCAGCAGCTTTCGGGCAGGGGGCTTTCGGGAAGAAAAACTGTTTTTT.

The V gene is TRBV28, the J gene TRBJ1-6, with 12 positions matching TRBD1. Germline CDR1 MDHEN, CDR2 SYDVKM. CDR3 length: 16 amino acids. J gave up 7 bases and V 5 bases, and 6 bases lay outside the gene matches. This CDR3 reads CASSLGTGGRNSPLHF. In DNA, the CDR3 is TGTGCCAGCAGTCTCGGGACAGGGGGCCGAAATTCACCCCTCCACTTT.

V and J are TRBV5-1 and TRBJ2-7; perhaps TRBD1 as D (5 bases). The germline V gene has CDR1 SGHRS and CDR2 YFSETQ. This CDR3 comprises 16 residues. The germline V and J ends were trimmed by 3 bases and 7 bases, with 23 bases remaining between them. CDR3: CASSSDLTVTTWEQYF. In DNA form, the CDR3 reads TGCGCCAGCAGCTCGGACCTGACAGTTACCACTTGGGAGCAGTACTTC.

The chain carries TRBV9 and TRBJ2-1, with unresolved D. The CDR3 consists of 13 residues. Per the germline V gene, CDR1 is SGDLS and CDR2 is YYNGEE. V was clipped by 1 base and J by 4 bases, with 6 bases between them. The CDR3 DNA sequence: TGTGCCAGCAGCGTAAACCAGTACAATGAGCAGTTCTTC. Protein: CASSVNQYNEQFF.

The V and J genes are TRBV18 and TRBJ2-1, with 8 nucleotides matching TRBD2. This CDR3 comprises 17 residues. V gave up 2 bases and J gave up 0 bases; unmatched junction bases: 6. Germline lookup yields CDR1 KGHSH and CDR2 LQKENI. The CDR3 loop reads CASSPTRAGASYNEQFF. In DNA form, the CDR3 reads TGTGCCAGCTCACCAACCCGAGCGGGGGCCTCCTACAATGAGCAGTTCTTC.

This chain joins TRBV30 and TRBJ1-2, with D hard to call. CDR3 length: 15 residues. V was cut by 0 bases and J by 8 bases, with 19 bases left in between. From germline, CDR1 is GTSNPN and CDR2 SVGIG (reference sequence). The CDR3 DNA reads as TGTGCCTGGAGTGTTTTTGTACTCCTTACCCTCGGCTACACCTTC. The encoded protein is CAWSVFVLLTLGYTF.

Points on this clone: Within the sample, other DNA sequences also encode this same CDR3. The V and J genes are TRBV15 and TRBJ1-3; possibly TRBD1 for D (6 bases). Trimming removed 5 bases at V and 4 bases at J, with 12 bases between. The CDR3 consists of 14 residues. Germline-derived CDR1 and CDR2 are LNHNV and YYDKDF (reference sequence). CDR3 DNA sequence: TGTGCCACCAGCGGAACAGGGTCGGGAAACACCATATATTTT. This codes for CATSGTGSGNTIYF.

CDR3 region: CASSQRRPSGRVSDEQFF. The CDR3 nucleotides read TGTGCCAGCAGCCAAAGGAGACCGTCTGGTAGAGTGTCCGATGAGCAGTTCTTC. The V call is TRBV3-1 (or the pseudogene TRBV3-2), the J call TRBJ2-1; D unresolved. Germline lookup yields CDR1 LGHDT and CDR2 YNNKEL (reference sequence). With 2 bases removed from V and 8 bases from J, the gap between germline ends came to 25 bases. This CDR3 contains 18 residues.

The CDR3 region has the DNA TGTGCCAGCAGCTCTGATACAGGGGCGGTAGGGACAGATACGCAGTATTTT. Its translation: CASSSDTGAVGTDTQYF. The gene calls are TRBV7-2 and TRBJ2-3, with TRBD1 matching over 7 bases. Germline V gene data show CDR1 as SGHTA and CDR2 as FQGNSA. The CDR3 consists of 17 residues. Trimming at V came to 4 bases and at J to 3 bases, leaving 13 bases not matched to a gene.

This chain connects TRBV28 to TRBJ1-1; weak D call: TRBD1 (5 bases). Between the trimmed V and J ends, which lost 5 bases and 3 bases, there was a span of 16 bases. From germline, CDR1 is MDHEN and CDR2 SYDVKM. The CDR3 runs to 15 residues. The CDR3: CASSPRGYGDTEAFF. The CDR3 DNA sequence: TGTGCCAGCAGTCCCCGGGGGTACGGGGACACTGAAGCTTTCTTT.

The chain employs TRBV5-1 and TRBJ2-2; 9 bases line up with TRBD2. The CDR3 has 16 residues. V gave up 2 bases and J gave up 4 bases; unmatched junction bases: 6. The germline V gene encodes CDR1 SGHRS and CDR2 YFSETQ. CDR3 loop: CASSFSGREVTGELFF. CDR3 sequence (DNA): TGCGCCAGCAGCTTTAGCGGGAGAGAAGTCACCGGGGAGCTGTTTTTT.

This clone showed up just once. The chain joins TRBV5-1 to TRBJ2-3; 7 bases map to TRBD1. The ends lost 5 bases at V and 1 base at J; junction bases unmatched: 7. The CDR3 covers 15 residues. CDR1 and CDR2 (germline): SGHRS, YFSETQ. The CDR3 DNA reads TGCGCCAGCAGTACCACAGGGGACCGCACAGATACGCAGTATTTT. It codes for CASSTTGDRTDTQYF.

The CDR3: CATSDLGKDYPLSSTDTQYF. DNA for the CDR3: TGTGCCACCAGTGATTTGGGTAAGGACTACCCTCTCTCTAGCACAGATACGCAGTATTTT. This rearrangement joins TRBV24-1 to TRBJ2-3; D is perhaps TRBD2 (6 bases). The CDR3 is 20 amino acids. V lost 0 bases and J 0 bases, leaving 21 bases between the germline ends. From germline, CDR1 is KGHDR and CDR2 SFDVKD.